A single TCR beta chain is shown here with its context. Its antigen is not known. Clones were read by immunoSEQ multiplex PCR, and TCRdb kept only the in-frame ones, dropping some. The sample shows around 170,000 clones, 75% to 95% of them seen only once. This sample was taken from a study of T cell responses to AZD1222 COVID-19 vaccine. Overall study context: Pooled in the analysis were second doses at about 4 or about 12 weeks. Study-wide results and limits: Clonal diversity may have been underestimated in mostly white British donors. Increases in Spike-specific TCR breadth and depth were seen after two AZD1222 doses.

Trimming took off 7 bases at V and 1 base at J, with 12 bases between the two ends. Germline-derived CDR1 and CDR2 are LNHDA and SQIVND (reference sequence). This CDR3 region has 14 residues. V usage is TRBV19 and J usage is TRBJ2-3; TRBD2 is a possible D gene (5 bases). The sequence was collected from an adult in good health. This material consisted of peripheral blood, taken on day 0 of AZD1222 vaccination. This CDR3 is CASKVAWGTDTQYF. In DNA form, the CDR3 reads TGTGCCAGTAAGGTAGCGTGGGGCACAGATACGCAGTATTTT.